Detailed here is one TCR beta chain. Its antigen is undetermined. All TRB cDNA libraries came from 5' RACE performed with UMI labels. TCRdb processed the 5' RACE reads again and assigns one entry to each CDR3 protein, with no DNA. This sample's table has several thousand distinct CDR3 sequences. This CDR3 has 17 amino acids. CDR1 is KGHSH, CDR2 LQKENI, per germline. The data are from a study of CXCR3-negative and CXCR3-positive naive CD8 T cells. Study results and limitations: Similar levels of surface CD5 were seen between naive subsets; TCR strength was inferred from TRB CDR3 properties. CXCR3-negative naive cells had less hydrophobic TRB CDR3s than did CXCR3-positive naive cells. Researchers report CXCR3 expression partially decreased after cryopreservation, with fresh PBMCs used in most assays. Both of the naive subsets showed about the same high diversity, but memory CD8+ cells had much less.

Phenotypically, naive CD8+ T cells corresponded to CD45RO-CCR7+CD27+CD95-. The specimen was naive CXCR3+ CD8+ T cells from blood. Specified subset: CD45RO-CCR7+CD27+CD95- naive CD8+ T cells expressing CXCR3 (TNR3+). This TCR was sampled from a human donor in good health. Some clones in this sample may be carry-over from other donors' samples. The rearrangement joins TRBV18 to TRBJ2-2; TCRdb selects TRBD2, and the lack of DNA leaves this call unchecked. CDR3 amino acids: CASSPRTSGGNTGELFF.